The present T cell receptor beta chain was sequenced within a study of T-cell reconstitution after alpha-beta-depleted transplantation in children. This clonotype was seen once. Its antigen is still unknown. General study findings and limits: Hyperexpanded clones declined; after one year, newly produced T cells mostly supplied diversity.

Molecular barcoding with unique molecular identifiers was used for the TCRbeta library. TCRdb called the PCR reads again in MiXCR, with one record for every CDR3 protein. Among 4,000 to 5,500 distinct CDR3 sequences listed, under 15% were seen once. The CDR3 has 15 amino acids. Trimming pared 6 bases from V and 12 bases from J, leaving 21 bases between. The TCR originated in a male patient aged 2 to 9 who had a stem cell transplant for acute lymphoblastic leukemia, so the T cells may come from the graft donor. The rearrangement joins TRBV12-3 or TRBV12-4 to TRBJ1-6; the D gene is possibly TRBD1 (6 bases). Sequenced material: PBMCs, mostly from graft donor cells, taken 60 days after TCRalphabeta/CD19-depleted stem cell transplant. The CDR3 loop is CASSPSDSPGGPLHF. In DNA, the CDR3 is TGTGCCAGCAGCCCGTCGGACAGCCCGGGGGGACCCCTCCACTTT.